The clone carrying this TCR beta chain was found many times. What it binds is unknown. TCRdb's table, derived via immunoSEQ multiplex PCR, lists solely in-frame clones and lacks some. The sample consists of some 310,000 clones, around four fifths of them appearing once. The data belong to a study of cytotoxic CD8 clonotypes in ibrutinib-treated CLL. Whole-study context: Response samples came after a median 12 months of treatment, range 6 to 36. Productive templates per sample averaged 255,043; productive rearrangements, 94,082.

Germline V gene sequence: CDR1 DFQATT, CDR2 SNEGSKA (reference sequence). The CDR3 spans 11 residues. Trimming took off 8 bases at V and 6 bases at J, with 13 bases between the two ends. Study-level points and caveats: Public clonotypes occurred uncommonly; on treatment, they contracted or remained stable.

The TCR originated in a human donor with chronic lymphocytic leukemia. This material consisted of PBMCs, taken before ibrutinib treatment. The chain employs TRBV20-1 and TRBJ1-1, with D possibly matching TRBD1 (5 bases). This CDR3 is CSITLRAEAFF. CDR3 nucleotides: TGCAGTATTACCCTCAGGGCTGAAGCTTTCTTT.